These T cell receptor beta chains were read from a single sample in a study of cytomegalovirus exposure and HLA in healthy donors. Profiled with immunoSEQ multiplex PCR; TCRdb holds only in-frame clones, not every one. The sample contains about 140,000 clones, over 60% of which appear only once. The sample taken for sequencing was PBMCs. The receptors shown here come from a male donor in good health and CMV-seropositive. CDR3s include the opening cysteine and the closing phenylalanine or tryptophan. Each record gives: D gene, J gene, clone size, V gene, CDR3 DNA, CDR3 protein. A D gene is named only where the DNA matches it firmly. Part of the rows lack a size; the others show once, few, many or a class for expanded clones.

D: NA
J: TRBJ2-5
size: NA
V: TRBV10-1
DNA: TGCGCCAGCAGTGCGGCGGGGGCCTCGGAGACCCAGTACTTC
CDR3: CASSAAGASETQYF

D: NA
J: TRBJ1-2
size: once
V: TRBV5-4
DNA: TGTGCCAGCAGCTTGGGCGGGGAGGGGGGGATGGTCAATGGCTACACCTTC
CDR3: CASSLGGEGGMVNGYTF

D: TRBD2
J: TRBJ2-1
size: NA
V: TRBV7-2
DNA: TGTGCCAGCAGGCGAGCGGGGGGGTACAATGAGCAGTTCTTC
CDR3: CASRRAGGYNEQFF

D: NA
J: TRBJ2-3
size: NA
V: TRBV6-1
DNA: TGTGCCAGCACCGTCCACAGCGGTAGCACAGATACGCAGTATTTT
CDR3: CASTVHSGSTDTQYF

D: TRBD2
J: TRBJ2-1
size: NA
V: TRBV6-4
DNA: TGTGCCAGCAGTCCTACAAGCGGGAGTGGCTACAATGAGCAGTTCTTC
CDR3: CASSPTSGSGYNEQFF

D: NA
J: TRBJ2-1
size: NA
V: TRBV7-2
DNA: TGTGCCAGCAGCTTAGTTCCCCCGACAGCAAACAATGAGCAGTTCTTC
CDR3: CASSLVPPTANNEQFF

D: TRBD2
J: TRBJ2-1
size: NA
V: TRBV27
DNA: TGTGCCAGCAGTTCGACTAGCGGGAGAAATGAGCAGTTCTTC
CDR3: CASSSTSGRNEQFF

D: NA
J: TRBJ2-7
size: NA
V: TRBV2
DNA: TGTGCCAGCAGTGAAAATGGCGGGGTACAGGGGGAGCAGTACTTC
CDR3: CASSENGGVQGEQYF

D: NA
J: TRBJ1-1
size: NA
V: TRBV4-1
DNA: TGCGCCAGCAGCCAAGGCGGAGAGCCCCAAGGAGCCACTGAAGCTTTCTTT
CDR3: CASSQGGEPQGATEAFF

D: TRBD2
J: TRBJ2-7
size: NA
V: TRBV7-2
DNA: TGTGCCAGCAGCGCCACCGGGACTAGTCGCTACGAGCAGTACTTC
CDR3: CASSATGTSRYEQYF

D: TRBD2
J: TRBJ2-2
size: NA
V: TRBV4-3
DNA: TGCGCCAGCAGCCAAGAATGGACTAGCGGGAGTGTTGGCACCGGGGAGCTGTTTTTT
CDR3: CASSQEWTSGSVGTGELFF

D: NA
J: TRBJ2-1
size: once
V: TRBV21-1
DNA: TGTGCCAGCAGCAAAGCGCCAGGGGGACCCTCCTACAATGAGCAGTTCTTC
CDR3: CASSKAPGGPSYNEQFF

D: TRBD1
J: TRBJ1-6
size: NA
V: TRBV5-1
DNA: TGCGCCAGCAGCCCGGGACAGGAAAATTCACCCCTCCACTTT
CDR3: CASSPGQENSPLHF

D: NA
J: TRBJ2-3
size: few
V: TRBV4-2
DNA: TGTGCCAGCAGCCAAACTAGTACCCCCCCTAGTACGGATACGCAGTATTTT
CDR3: CASSQTSTPPSTDTQYF

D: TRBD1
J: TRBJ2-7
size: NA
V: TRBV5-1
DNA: TGCGCCAGCAGCTCCCAAGCGACAGGGACCTACGAGCAGTACTTC
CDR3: CASSSQATGTYEQYF

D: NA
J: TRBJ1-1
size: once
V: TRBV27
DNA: TGTGCCAGCAGTTTATCCGGGGGGACTGAAGCTTTCTTT
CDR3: CASSLSGGTEAFF

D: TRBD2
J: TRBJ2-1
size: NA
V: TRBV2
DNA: TGTGCCAGCAGTGACCAGCGGGGAGAATACAATGAGCAGTTCTTC
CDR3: CASSDQRGEYNEQFF

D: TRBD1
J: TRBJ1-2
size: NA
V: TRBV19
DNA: TGTGCCAGTAGTGCCTGGACAGGGGTAGCGGACTATGGCTACACCTTC
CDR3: CASSAWTGVADYGYTF

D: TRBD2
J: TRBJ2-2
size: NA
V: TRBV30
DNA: TGTGCCTGGAGTCCTCCCGGGAGGGCCTACGTGTCCGGGGAGCTGTTTTTT
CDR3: CAWSPPGRAYVSGELFF

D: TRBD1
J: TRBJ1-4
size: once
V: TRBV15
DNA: TGTGCCACCAGCAGAGTCGGGACAGGGTATGAAAAACTGTTTTTT
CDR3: CATSRVGTGYEKLFF

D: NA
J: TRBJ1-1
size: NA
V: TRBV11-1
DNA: TGTGCCAGCAGCTTACTCTCGGGGAACACTGAAGCTTTCTTT
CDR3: CASSLLSGNTEAFF

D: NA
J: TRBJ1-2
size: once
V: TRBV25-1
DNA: TGTGCCAGCATCGGACAGCTTGATGGTGGCTACACCTTC
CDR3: CASIGQLDGGYTF

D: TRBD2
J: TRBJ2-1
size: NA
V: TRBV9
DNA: TGTGCCAGCAGCGTGGGAGGGGAGACTTACAATGAGCAGTTCTTC
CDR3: CASSVGGETYNEQFF

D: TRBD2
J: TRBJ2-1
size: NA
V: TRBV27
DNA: TGTGCCAGCATTCGATTAGCGGGAGGGTACTCCTACAATGAGCAGTTCTTC
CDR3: CASIRLAGGYSYNEQFF

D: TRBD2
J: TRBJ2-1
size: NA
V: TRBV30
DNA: TGTGCCTGGGGGACTAGCATCAATGAGCAGTTCTTC
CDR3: CAWGTSINEQFF

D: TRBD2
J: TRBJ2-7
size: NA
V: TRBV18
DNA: TGTGCCAGCTCAACTAGCGGGAGGGTCTACGAGCAGTACTTC
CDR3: CASSTSGRVYEQYF

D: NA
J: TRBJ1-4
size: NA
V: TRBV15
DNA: TGTGCCACCAGCAGAGATAAGGGCAGGGAGGCTGAAAAACTGTTTTTT
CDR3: CATSRDKGREAEKLFF

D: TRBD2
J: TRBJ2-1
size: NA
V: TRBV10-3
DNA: TGTGCCATCAGTGAGACTAGCGGCAATGAGCAGTTCTTC
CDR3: CAISETSGNEQFF